The present entry profiles one TCR beta chain with its context. The target antigen is unknown. This sample was taken from a study of cytomegalovirus exposure and HLA in healthy donors. Whole-study results and caveats: With high specificity and sensitivity, the classifier reportedly diagnosed cytomegalovirus status. Specificity for CMV antigens was confirmed in vitro for a few of the CMV-associated chains. TCR beta V- and J-gene trimming, according to a later analysis, was linked to a missense DCLRE1C variant. In a later analysis, across HLA loci, associated TCR counts were highest for DRB1, lowest for HLA-C.

V was clipped by 3 bases and J by 3 bases; unmatched bases: 4. CDR3 size: 15 residues. Germline-derived CDR1 and CDR2 are SGHTA and FQGNSA. PCR amplification relied on 60 Vbeta primers (plus 13 Jbeta primers). Measured with immunoSEQ multiplex PCR; TCRdb has only the in-frame clones, and not every one. The sample lists roughly 180,000 clones; 65% to 85% were seen once. The sequence came from a female donor in good health and CMV-seronegative. The gene calls are TRBV7-2 and TRBJ2-2; TRBD2 aligns across 7 bases. The source material was PBMCs. The CDR3 here is CASSFERGYTGELFF. The CDR3 bases are TGTGCCAGCAGCTTCGAGCGGGGATACACCGGGGAGCTGTTTTTT.